Listed below are T cell receptor beta chains from one sample, sequenced in a study of blood T cell repertoires in COVID-19. Profiled with immunoSEQ multiplex PCR; TCRdb holds only in-frame clones, not every one. Among some 250,000 clones listed, more than 65% were seen once. Sample: peripheral blood. The receptors stem from a man aged 45-60 years with active or convalescent COVID-19. CDR3s include the opening cysteine and the closing phenylalanine or tryptophan. A D gene is named only where the DNA matches it firmly. Clone size is shown for a subset of rows, as once, few, many or a class of expanded clone.

>.|.|TRBJ2-2|TRBV24-1
TGTGCCACCAGTGATTTGCAGGGAGGAGGCACCGGGGAGCTGTTTTTT
CATSDLQGGGTGELFF
>.|.|TRBJ1-2|TRBV9
TGTGCCAGCAGCCCTGGAGAGGCGGGGTATGGCTACACCTTC
CASSPGEAGYGYTF
>.|once|TRBJ2-1|TRBV3-1/TRBV3-2
TGTGCCAGCAGCCAAAGGGGAGGCAATGAGCAGTTCTTC
CASSQRGGNEQFF
>.|.|TRBJ1-5|TRBV24-1
TGTGCCACCAGTGATTCTCGGACAGTCAGAGGGAATCAGCCCCAGCATTTT
CATSDSRTVRGNQPQHF
>TRBD2|.|TRBJ2-2|TRBV5-1
TGCGCCAGCAGCTTGTTTGCGGGGGTGACCACCGGGGAGCTGTTTTTT
CASSLFAGVTTGELFF
>TRBD2|.|TRBJ2-6|TRBV7-2
TGTGCCAGCAGCTTTAGCGGGGGGCGCTCTGGGGCCAACGTCCTGACTTTC
CASSFSGGRSGANVLTF
>TRBD2|.|TRBJ2-1|TRBV4-2
TGTGCCAGCAGCCAAAGGACTAGCGGGGGGGCGAGTGAGCAGTTCTTC
CASSQRTSGGASEQFF
>.|.|TRBJ1-2|TRBV5-5
TGTGCCAGCAGCCTCCAGGCCTCTAACTATGGCTACACCTTC
CASSLQASNYGYTF
>TRBD1|few|TRBJ2-7|TRBV29-1
TGCAGCGTGAGGACAGGGGGCGTCGACGAGCAGTACTTC
CSVRTGGVDEQYF
>TRBD2|.|TRBJ2-3|TRBV11-2
TGTGCCAGCAGCCCACCGGGACTAGCTTTGTTAGATACGCAGTATTTT
CASSPPGLALLDTQYF
>.|.|TRBJ1-5|TRBV19
TGTGCCAGTAGTGTGGGGTCAGGGGGCAATCAGCCCCAGCATTTT
CASSVGSGGNQPQHF
>.|few|TRBJ1-2|TRBV25-1
TGTGCCAGCAGTGAATTCGGAGACCTCCAGGGCTACACCTTC
CASSEFGDLQGYTF
>.|.|TRBJ1-3|TRBV7-9
TGTGCCAGCAGATCGACACCGGGAAACACCATATATTTT
CASRSTPGNTIYF
>.|.|TRBJ1-6|TRBV4-2
TGTGCCAGCGCTGGAGGTCGCAATTCACCCCTCCACTTT
CASAGGRNSPLHF
>.|.|TRBJ1-4|TRBV18
TGTGCCAGCTCACAAACCGGGGGACGGGGTGAAAAACTGTTTTTT
CASSQTGGRGEKLFF
>TRBD1|.|TRBJ1-5|TRBV19
TGTGCCAGTAGTATGGGACAGGGTAGCAATCAGCCCCAGCATTTT
CASSMGQGSNQPQHF
>.|.|TRBJ1-6|TRBV7-6
TGTGCCAGCAGCGGAACAGGGTTTTCACCCCTCCACTTT
CASSGTGFSPLHF
>TRBD2|once|TRBJ2-3|TRBV3-1/TRBV3-2
TGTGCCAGCAGCCAAGGCACTAGCGGGGACCTTTTCTCCACAGATACGCAGTATTTT
CASSQGTSGDLFSTDTQYF
>.|.|TRBJ1-1|TRBV6-1
TGTGCCAGCAGTGAAGCCGACAGGAGACTCTTATCAATCATGAACACTGAAGCTTTCTTT
CASSEADRRLLSIMNTEAFF
>TRBD1|.|TRBJ1-2|TRBV18
TGTGCCAGCTCACCACAGGAAAGGGGACAGGGGGATGGCTACACCTTC
CASSPQERGQGDGYTF
>.|.|TRBJ2-3|TRBV3-1/TRBV3-2
TGTGCCAGCGGCAATAGGGGGGGTGATACGCAGTATTTT
CASGNRGGDTQYF
>TRBD1|.|TRBJ2-1|TRBV5-1
TGCGCCAGCAGCACCCGTATTACAGGGGCGGACGGCGGCGAGCAGTTCTTC
CASSTRITGADGGEQFF
>TRBD1|.|TRBJ2-1|TRBV12-3/TRBV12-4
TGTGCCAGCAGTCCGGACAGGGGGAATGAGCAGTTCTTC
CASSPDRGNEQFF
>TRBD2|.|TRBJ2-3|TRBV5-6
TGTGCCAGCAGCTCGGGACTAGCGGGGGGGCCGGGCACAGATACGCAGTATTTT
CASSSGLAGGPGTDTQYF
>TRBD1|.|TRBJ1-4|TRBV20-1
TGCAGTGCTATTGACCCACAGGGGGCTAATGAAAAACTGTTTTTT
CSAIDPQGANEKLFF
>.|.|TRBJ2-2|TRBV2
TGTGCCAGCAGCTACAGGCTTACCACAACGAACACCGGGGAGCTGTTTTTT
CASSYRLTTTNTGELFF
>.|.|TRBJ2-3|TRBV27
TGTGCCAGCAGACCCACTAGCACAGATACGCAGTATTTT
CASRPTSTDTQYF
>TRBD1|.|TRBJ1-5|TRBV5-8
TGTGCCAGCAGCCCGGACAGGGAACAGCCCCAGCATTTT
CASSPDREQPQHF
>.|.|TRBJ1-4|TRBV11-2
TGTGCCAGCAGCTTAGGGGGCGGACATGAAAAACTGTTTTTT
CASSLGGGHEKLFF
>TRBD1|.|TRBJ1-2|TRBV30
TGTGCCTGGAGCGTGGGACAGGGGAATGGCTACACCTTC
CAWSVGQGNGYTF
>TRBD1|.|TRBJ2-2|TRBV24-1
TGTGCCACCGAGGACAGGCGGGGGGAGCTGTTTTTT
CATEDRRGELFF
>TRBD2|.|TRBJ2-3|TRBV5-1
TGCGCCAGCAGCTTGGCCCAGCGGGGGGCGAGGACAGATACGCAGTATTTT
CASSLAQRGARTDTQYF
>TRBD1|.|TRBJ1-5|TRBV7-9
TGTGCCAGCAGCAAGGACAGGGTGGGCAATCAGCCCCAGCATTTT
CASSKDRVGNQPQHF
>.|.|TRBJ2-7|TRBV3-1/TRBV3-2
TGTGCCAGCAGCCAAGAGGGGCCTTCCTACGAGCAGTACTTC
CASSQEGPSYEQYF
>TRBD1|.|TRBJ2-7|TRBV4-1
TGCGCCAGCAGCCAAACAGGGGGCTCCTACGAGCAGTACTTC
CASSQTGGSYEQYF
>TRBD1|once|TRBJ1-2|TRBV5-1
TGCGCCAGCAGCTTGGAGGGACAGAGCCCCTATGGCTACACCTTC
CASSLEGQSPYGYTF